Shown below are 5 T cell receptor beta chains from a single sample sequenced in a study of control samples from healthy donors and cancer patients. Assay: immunoSEQ multiplex PCR; the TCRdb copy retains only in-frame clones and omits some. Of roughly 200,000 clones detected, 91% appear once; the ten largest clones hold approximately 1.8%. The material sequenced was blood. All receptors come from a man aged 25-40 years in good health.

This sequence joins TRBV5-5 and TRBJ1-2, with TRBD1 identical over 10 bases. From germline, CDR1 is SGHKS and CDR2 YYEKEE (reference sequence). The CDR3 runs to 16 residues. V shed 4 bases and J 8 bases; nucleotides not matched to a gene: 14. The CDR3, as DNA: TGTGCCAGCAGCGATAACCCGGGACAGGGGATAAGCGGCTACACCTTC. Protein sequence: CASSDNPGQGISGYTF.

The chain employs TRBV4-2 and TRBJ2-1; 10 bases align to TRBD2. The CDR3 sequence is 15 residues long. Germline trimming cut 4 bases from V and 5 bases from J; bases unmatched to any gene: 5. CDR1 and CDR2 from the germline V gene are LGHNA and YNFKEQ. CDR3 sequence: CASSRRTSGNNEQFF. CDR3 nucleotides: TGTGCCAGCAGCCGTAGGACTAGCGGAAACAATGAGCAGTTCTTC.

Details on this clone: Different DNA sequences within this sample yield the same CDR3. V and J are TRBV18 and TRBJ1-1, with D unresolved. CDR1 is KGHSH, CDR2 LQKENI, per germline. The ends were cut back, 0 bases at V and 0 bases at J, with 5 bases in the middle. The CDR3 runs 14 residues. CDR3 protein: CASSPPGLNTEAFF. The CDR3 nucleotides read TGTGCCAGCTCACCACCCGGCCTGAACACTGAAGCTTTCTTT.

This chain joins TRBV14 and TRBJ1-3; 9 bases align to TRBD1. Germline loops: CDR1 SGHDN, CDR2 FVKESK. The CDR3 runs to 15 residues. Germline trimming cut 4 bases from V and 3 bases from J; bases unmatched to any gene: 4. CDR3 sequence reads: CASSPQGARGNTIYF. The CDR3 bases are TGTGCCAGCAGCCCACAGGGGGCTCGTGGAAACACCATATATTTT.

The J gene is TRBJ2-1, the V gene TRBV9; 10 bases map to TRBD2. From germline, CDR1 is SGDLS and CDR2 YYNGEE. V lost 2 bases to trimming and J lost 7 bases; unmatched junction nucleotides: 9. The CDR3 loop spans 16 amino acids. The CDR3 sequence is CASSVKSSGGANEQFF. The CDR3 DNA reads TGTGCCAGCAGCGTGAAATCGAGCGGGGGGGCAAATGAGCAGTTCTTC. The full variable domain, its missing parts supplied by reference TRBV9 and TRBJ2-1, is DSGVTQTPKHLITATGQRVTLRCSPRSGDLSVYWYQQSLDQGLQFLIQYYNGEERAKGNILERFSAQQFPDLHSELNLSSLELGDSALYFCASSVKSSGGANEQFFGPGTRLTVL.